A single sample is the source of the 23 T cell receptor beta chains below, sequenced in a study of blood T cell repertoires in COVID-19. Data came from immunoSEQ multiplex PCR; TCRdb stores just in-frame clones and leaves some out. The table lists 75,000 to 95,000 clones, 74% of them singletons. Sequenced input: peripheral blood. All receptors come from an older man with COVID-19, enrolled during active disease.

This chain joins TRBV7-2 and TRBJ2-5, with D tentatively TRBD2 (8 bases). Germline V gene data show CDR1 as SGHTA and CDR2 as FQGNSA. There are 15 residues in the CDR3. Trimming removed 3 bases from V and 4 bases from J, with 15 bases in between. CDR3 DNA sequence: TGTGCCAGCAGCTTTCAGCGGGGGACAGTAGAGACCCAGTACTTC. Its translation is CASSFQRGTVETQYF.

The chain uses TRBV27 and TRBJ1-6; D is perhaps TRBD1 (6 bases). The ends were cut back, 5 bases at V and 6 bases at J, with 14 bases in the middle. The CDR3 has 15 residues. The germline V gene encodes CDR1 MNHEY and CDR2 SMNVEV (reference sequence). The CDR3 loop reads CASSLNRDLNSPLHF. The CDR3 nucleotides are TGTGCCAGCAGTCTCAACAGGGATCTTAATTCACCCCTCCACTTT.

This clone is medium-sized within its sample. V and J are TRBV11-2 and TRBJ1-2, with TRBD1 matching over 9 bases. The CDR3 length is 16 residues. Germline CDR1 and CDR2: SGHAT and FQNNGV. J lost 5 bases, V lost 0 bases, and 7 bases had no gene match. CDR3 protein: CASSLEAGTGPYGYTF. CDR3 nucleotide sequence: TGTGCCAGCAGCTTAGAGGCCGGGACAGGGCCTTATGGCTACACCTTC.

The rearrangement uses TRBV7-2 and TRBJ2-7; TRBD2 might be the D (5 bases). From germline, CDR1 is SGHTA and CDR2 FQGNSA. CDR3 length: 16 amino acids. Trimming removed 1 base from V and 7 bases from J, with 20 bases in between. DNA of the CDR3: TGTGCCAGCAGCTTAGGCCCTAGCTCTAGCCCCGGAGAGCAGTACTTC. This gives the protein CASSLGPSSSPGEQYF.

This chain links TRBV28 with TRBJ2-1; TRBD2 is a possible D gene (6 bases). The germline V gene has CDR1 MDHEN and CDR2 SYDVKM. Deletions cut 6 bases from V and 3 bases from J, with 18 bases between. This CDR3 has 16 residues. The CDR3 DNA reads TGTGCCAGCAGCCCCATTTCTAGCGTGGACTACAATGAGCAGTTCTTC. It codes for CASSPISSVDYNEQFF.

The chain combines TRBV6-2 or TRBV6-3 with TRBJ2-7; possible D gene TRBD1, 5 bases. Germline V gives CDR1 MNHEY, CDR2 SVGEGT. V was cut by 5 bases and J by 3 bases, with 14 bases left in between. The CDR3 extends over 14 amino acids. DNA of the CDR3: TGTGCCAGCAGTAAAGAAGACAGCGTCTACGAGCAGTACTTC. It translates to CASSKEDSVYEQYF.

This clone occurred many times. This chain joins TRBV28 and TRBJ1-5; no reliable D call. Trimming stripped 4 bases from V and 5 bases from J, with 9 bases between. Germline CDR1 MDHEN, CDR2 SYDVKM. CDR3 length: 13 residues. The CDR3 bases are TGTGCCAGCAGTTCAGGAACATATCAGCCCCAGCATTTT. Translated: CASSSGTYQPQHF.

This chain uses TRBV20-1 with TRBJ2-3, with D maybe TRBD2 (6 bases). Germline V CDR1 and CDR2: DFQATT, SNEGSKA (reference sequence). The V end was cut by 3 bases, the J end by 2 bases, with 18 bases between. The CDR3 is 16 amino acids. The CDR3 DNA follows: TGCAGTGCTAGTTTGACCCCGGGACTTATCACAGATACGCAGTATTTT. This codes for CSASLTPGLITDTQYF.

The chain couples TRBV28 to TRBJ2-1; possibly TRBD2 for D (7 bases). The germline V and J ends were trimmed by 6 bases and 2 bases, with 26 bases remaining between them. CDR3 length: 19 residues. Germline lookup yields CDR1 MDHEN and CDR2 SYDVKM. The CDR3 nucleotides are TGTGCCAGCAGCCTCTTCCCCGACTCCGGGGGGCGGACCTACAATGAGCAGTTCTTC. Its protein product is CASSLFPDSGGRTYNEQFF. Using reference TRBV28 and TRBJ2-1 for the parts outside the CDR3, the full variable domain is DVKVTQSSRYLVKRTGEKVFLECVQDMDHENMFWYRQDPGLGLRLIYFSYDVKMKEKGDIPEGYSVSREKKERFSLILESASTNQTSMYLCASSLFPDSGGRTYNEQFFGPGTRLTVL.

This clone was counted only a few times. This chain joins TRBV29-1 and TRBJ1-1; TRBD1 might be the D (5 bases). The CDR3 runs to 13 residues. CDR1 and CDR2 (germline): SQVTM, ANQGSEA. Trimming removed 4 bases from V and 3 bases from J, with 12 bases in between. The CDR3 bases are TGCAGCGTTGCCAGGGTTGAGGACACTGAAGCTTTCTTT. This sequence encodes CSVARVEDTEAFF.

V gene TRBV4-3 combines with J gene TRBJ1-2; perhaps TRBD1 as D (5 bases). The CDR3 covers 15 residues. The V end lost 6 bases, the J end lost 4 bases, and 18 bases lay between the germline ends. Germline lookup yields CDR1 LGHNA and CDR2 YSLEER. CDR3 nucleotides: TGCGCCAGCAGTCGCGGGACCGATTCCGCCTATGGCTACACCTTC. As protein: CASSRGTDSAYGYTF.

This chain uses TRBV28 with TRBJ1-2, with D uncertain. CDR1 MDHEN and CDR2 SYDVKM come from the germline V gene. The CDR3 loop spans 11 amino acids. The V gene lost 4 bases and the J gene lost 8 bases, with 8 bases spanning the gap. The CDR3 loop reads CASSSRAGYTF. CDR3 bases: TGTGCCAGCAGTTCGCGGGCGGGCTACACCTTC.

V is TRBV11-3 and J is TRBJ2-7, with 14 positions matching TRBD2. Germline V gene data show CDR1 as SGHNT and CDR2 as YENEEA. The CDR3 loop spans 15 amino acids. Germline trimming cut 5 bases from V and 7 bases from J; bases unmatched to any gene: 7. This CDR3 reads CASSKGLAGVFEQYF. CDR3 sequence (DNA): TGTGCCAGCAGCAAGGGACTAGCGGGAGTGTTTGAGCAGTACTTC.

The chain joins TRBV5-4 to TRBJ2-1; 11 bases line up with TRBD2. The germline V gene has CDR1 SGHNT and CDR2 YYREEE (reference sequence). V shed 4 bases and J 7 bases; nucleotides not matched to a gene: 7. The CDR3 has 15 amino acids. The CDR3 here is CASSRATSGSNEQFF. CDR3 nucleotide sequence: TGTGCCAGCAGCCGCGCCACTAGCGGGAGTAATGAGCAGTTCTTC.

The chain has TRBV28 and TRBJ1-2, with TRBD1 identical over 7 bases. Germline lookup yields CDR1 MDHEN and CDR2 SYDVKM. CDR3 length equals 13 residues. J lost 0 bases, V lost 6 bases, and 1 base had no gene match. CDR3 loop: CASRTGPNYGYTF. CDR3 coding DNA: TGTGCCAGCAGGACAGGGCCTAACTATGGCTACACCTTC.

This clone was counted a few times. This chain links TRBV7-3 with TRBJ2-1; D uncertain. Germline CDR1 is SGHTA and CDR2 is FQGTGA. The V gene lost 2 bases and the J gene lost 0 bases, with 11 bases spanning the gap. The CDR3 spans 16 residues. CDR3 protein: CASSLSGAVSYNEQFF. Written as DNA, the CDR3 is TGTGCCAGCAGCTTATCAGGTGCTGTCTCCTACAATGAGCAGTTCTTC. The whole variable domain, filled in from reference TRBV7-3 and TRBJ2-1, reads GAGVSQTPSNKVTEKGKYVELRCDPISGHTALYWYRQSLGQGPEFLIYFQGTGAADDSGLPNDRFFAVRPEGSVSTLKIQRTERGDSAVYLCASSLSGAVSYNEQFFGPGTRLTVL.

The rearrangement links TRBV18 to TRBJ1-1; tentatively, D is TRBD1 (6 bases). The CDR3 has 16 amino acids. Trimming removed 2 bases at V and 5 bases at J, with 18 bases between. CDR1 and CDR2 from the germline V gene are KGHSH and LQKENI. Here the CDR3 reads CASSPGQGRVVTEAFF. CDR3 DNA sequence: TGTGCCAGCTCACCAGGGCAGGGGAGGGTTGTTACTGAAGCTTTCTTT.

V usage is TRBV5-4 and J usage is TRBJ2-6, with D unresolved. CDR3 length: 15 amino acids. Germline V gene data show CDR1 as SGHNT and CDR2 as YYREEE (reference sequence). V was trimmed by 0 bases and J by 1 base, leaving 5 bases between them. DNA of the CDR3: TGTGCCAGCAGCTTGGGTCGGTCTGGGGCCAACGTCCTGACTTTC. As protein: CASSLGRSGANVLTF.

This chain links TRBV11-3 with TRBJ2-5; 7 bases are shared with TRBD2. Germline-derived CDR1 and CDR2 are SGHNT and YENEEA. J gave up 3 bases and V 3 bases, and 7 bases lay outside the gene matches. This CDR3 spans 15 amino acids. The CDR3 protein is CASSFGPAGEETQYF. CDR3 nucleotide sequence: TGTGCCAGCAGCTTCGGCCCCGCGGGGGAAGAGACCCAGTACTTC. The variable domain in full, with the rest retrieved from reference TRBV11-3 and TRBJ2-5, is EAGVVQSPRYKIIEKKQPVAFWCNPISGHNTLYWYLQNLGQGPELLIRYENEEAVDDSQLPKDRFSAERLKGVDSTLKIQPAELGDSAVYLCASSFGPAGEETQYFGPGTRLLVL.

This sequence joins TRBV6-5 and TRBJ2-1; TRBD2 is a possible D gene (5 bases). Trimming took off 7 bases at V and 0 bases at J, with 10 bases between the two ends. CDR1 and CDR2 (germline): MNHEY, SVGAGI. This CDR3 region has 14 residues. The CDR3 bases are TGTGCCAGCAACGGACTCAACTCCTACAATGAGCAGTTCTTC. Residues: CASNGLNSYNEQFF.

In this sample, this clone turned up a few times. The chain employs TRBV4-1 and TRBJ1-5; no clear D gene. V was shortened by 4 bases and J by 0 bases, with 13 bases between the two germline ends. The CDR3 covers 16 residues. Germline lookup yields CDR1 MGHRA and CDR2 YSYEKL. The CDR3 spells CASSLRLVGSNQPQHF. For the CDR3, the DNA is TGCGCCAGCAGCCTTCGACTTGTCGGTAGCAATCAGCCCCAGCATTTT.

The chain recombines TRBV2 with TRBJ1-5; D is possibly TRBD1 (5 bases). Trimming cost V 6 bases and J 7 bases, with 13 bases left between them. Germline V gene sequence: CDR1 SNHLY, CDR2 FYNNEI. The CDR3 length is 13 residues. The CDR3 sequence is CASSGGLEQPQHF. In DNA form, the CDR3 reads TGTGCCAGCAGCGGGGGGTTGGAGCAGCCCCAGCATTTT. Combining the CDR3 with reference TRBV2 and TRBJ1-5 gives the whole variable domain EPEVTQTPSHQVTQMGQEVILRCVPISNHLYFYWYRQILGQKVEFLVSFYNNEISEKSEIFDDQFSVERPDGSNFTLKIRSTKLEDSAMYFCASSGGLEQPQHFGDGTRLSIL.

This clone was observed at least ten times. This rearrangement joins TRBV19 to TRBJ1-5; possibly TRBD1 for D (5 bases). The CDR3 is made up of 15 amino acids. Germline CDR1 is LNHDA and CDR2 is SQIVND (reference sequence). V dropped 1 base and J dropped 9 bases, with 16 bases sitting between them. The chain's CDR3 is CASSIGGARYRPQHF. The CDR3 coding sequence is TGTGCCAGTAGTATAGGGGGCGCGAGGTACCGGCCCCAGCATTTT.